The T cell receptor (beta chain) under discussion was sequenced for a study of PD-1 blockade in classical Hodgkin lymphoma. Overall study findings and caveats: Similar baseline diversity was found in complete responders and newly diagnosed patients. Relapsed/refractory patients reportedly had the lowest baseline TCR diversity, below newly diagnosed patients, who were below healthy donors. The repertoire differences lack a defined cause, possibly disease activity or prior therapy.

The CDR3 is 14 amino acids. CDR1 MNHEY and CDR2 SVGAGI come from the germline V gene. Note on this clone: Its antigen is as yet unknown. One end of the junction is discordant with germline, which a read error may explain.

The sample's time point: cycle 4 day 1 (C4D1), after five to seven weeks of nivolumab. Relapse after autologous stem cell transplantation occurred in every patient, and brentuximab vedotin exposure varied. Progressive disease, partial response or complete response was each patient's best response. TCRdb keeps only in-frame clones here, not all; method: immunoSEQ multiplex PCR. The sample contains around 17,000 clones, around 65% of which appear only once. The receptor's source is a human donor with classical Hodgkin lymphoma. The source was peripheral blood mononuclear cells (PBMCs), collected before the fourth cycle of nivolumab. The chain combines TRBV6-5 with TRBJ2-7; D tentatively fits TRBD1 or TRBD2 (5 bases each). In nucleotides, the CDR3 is TGTGCCATCAGTGAGGGGCAGGTGACCTACGAGCAGTACTTC. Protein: CAISEGQVTYEQYF.